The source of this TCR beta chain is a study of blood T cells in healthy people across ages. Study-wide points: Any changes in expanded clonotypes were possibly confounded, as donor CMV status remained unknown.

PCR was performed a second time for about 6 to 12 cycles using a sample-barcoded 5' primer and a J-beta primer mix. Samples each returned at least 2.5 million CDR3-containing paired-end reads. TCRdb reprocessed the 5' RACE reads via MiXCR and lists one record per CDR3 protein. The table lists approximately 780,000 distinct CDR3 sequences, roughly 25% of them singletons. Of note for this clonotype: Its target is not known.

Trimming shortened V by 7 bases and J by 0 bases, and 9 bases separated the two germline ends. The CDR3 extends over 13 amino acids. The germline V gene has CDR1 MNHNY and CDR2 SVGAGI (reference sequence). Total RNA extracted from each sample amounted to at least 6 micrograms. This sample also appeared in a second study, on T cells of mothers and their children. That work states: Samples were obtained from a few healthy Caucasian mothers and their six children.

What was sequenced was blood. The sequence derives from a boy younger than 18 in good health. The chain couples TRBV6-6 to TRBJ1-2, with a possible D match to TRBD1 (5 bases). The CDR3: CASNRRANYGYTF. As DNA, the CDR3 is TGTGCCAGCAACAGGAGAGCTAACTATGGCTACACCTTC.